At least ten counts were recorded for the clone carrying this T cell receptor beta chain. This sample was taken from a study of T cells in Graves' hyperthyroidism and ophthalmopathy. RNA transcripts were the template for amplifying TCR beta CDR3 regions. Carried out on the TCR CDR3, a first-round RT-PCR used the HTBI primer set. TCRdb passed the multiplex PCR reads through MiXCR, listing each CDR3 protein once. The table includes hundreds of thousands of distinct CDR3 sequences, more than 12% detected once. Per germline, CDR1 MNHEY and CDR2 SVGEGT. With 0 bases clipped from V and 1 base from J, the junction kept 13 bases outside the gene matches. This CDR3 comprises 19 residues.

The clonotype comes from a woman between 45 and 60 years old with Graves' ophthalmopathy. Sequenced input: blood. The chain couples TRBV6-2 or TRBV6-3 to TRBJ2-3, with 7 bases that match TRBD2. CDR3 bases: TGTGCCAGCAGTTACTCGATGGCTAGCGGCGAACCTCGCACAGATACGCAGTATTTT. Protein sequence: CASSYSMASGEPRTDTQYF.